Shown below are 21 T cell receptor beta chains from a single sample sequenced in a study of T cells in Graves' hyperthyroidism and ophthalmopathy. Amplification yielded TCR beta CDR3 regions, with RNA transcripts as the source. Carried out on the TCR CDR3, a first-round RT-PCR used the HTBI primer set. MiXCR, applied by TCRdb to the multiplex PCR reads, yields one record per CDR3 protein. This table holds 90,000 to 120,000 distinct CDR3 sequences, approximately 15% found once. Sequenced material: blood. These receptors originate from a woman between 50 and 59 years old with Graves' hyperthyroidism.

In this sample, this clonotype turned up a few times. This sequence joins TRBV4-1 and TRBJ1-2, with D unresolved. Germline values: CDR1 MGHRA, CDR2 YSYEKL. Trimming shortened V by 5 bases and J by 4 bases, and 14 bases separated the two germline ends. CDR3 length: 14 residues. CDR3 sequence: CASSEGLGSYGYTF. Here the CDR3 DNA reads TGCGCCAGCAGCGAAGGGTTAGGGTCCTATGGCTACACCTTC.

This clonotype showed up many times. The J gene is TRBJ2-7, the V gene TRBV11-2; D is ambiguous. In germline, CDR1 is SGHAT, CDR2 FQNNGV. The CDR3 loop spans 13 amino acids. V was clipped by 7 bases and J by 0 bases, with 10 bases between them. The CDR3 bases are TGTGCCAGCAACAACCACGGCTCCTACGAGCAGTACTTC. Protein sequence: CASNNHGSYEQYF.

The rearrangement links TRBV28 to TRBJ1-1, with D maybe TRBD1 (5 bases). Trimming removed 2 bases at V and 8 bases at J, with 18 bases between. The CDR3 contains 15 residues. Germline V gives CDR1 MDHEN, CDR2 SYDVKM. DNA of the CDR3: TGTGCCAGCAGTTTAGGAAATCTGTTGGGGCCCGAAGCTTTCTTT. Its translation: CASSLGNLLGPEAFF.

This clonotype has at least ten counts. The chain joins TRBV11-3 to TRBJ2-7; TRBD2 might be the D (6 bases). The germline V gene encodes CDR1 SGHNT and CDR2 YENEEA. V was shortened by 5 bases and J by 2 bases, with 25 bases between the two germline ends. CDR3 length: 18 amino acids. The CDR3 DNA follows: TGTGCCAGCAGCGCCACTCTCCCCACCAGGGAGGACACCTACGAGCAGTACGTC. Translation: CASSATLPTREDTYEQYV.

This clonotype was observed many times. The rearrangement links TRBV19 to TRBJ2-1; D is ambiguous. The germline CDR1 and CDR2 sequences are LNHDA and SQIVND (reference sequence). The CDR3 is made up of 14 amino acids. Trimming took 3 bases from V and 4 from J, leaving 10 bases between them. This CDR3 is CASSIGQVYNEQFF. The CDR3 nucleotides are TGTGCCAGTAGTATTGGGCAGGTTTACAATGAGCAGTTCTTC.

This clonotype was seen repeatedly, ten times or more. This chain uses TRBV5-1 with TRBJ2-2; D gene unclear. Trimming removed 3 bases at V and 0 bases at J, with 9 bases between. The CDR3 has 15 residues. The germline CDR1 and CDR2 sequences are SGHRS and YFSETQ. The chain's CDR3 is CASSYNGANTGELFF. DNA of the CDR3: TGCGCCAGCAGCTATAACGGCGCGAACACCGGGGAGCTGTTTTTT. Full variable domain (rest looked up from reference TRBV5-1 and TRBJ2-2): KAGVTQTPRYLIKTRGQQVTLSCSPISGHRSVSWYQQTPGQGLQFLFEYFSETQRNKGNFPGRFSGRQFSNSRSEMNVSTLELGDSALYLCASSYNGANTGELFFGEGSRLTVL.

This clonotype was found many times. The V gene is TRBV30, the J gene TRBJ1-5; D is unclear. The CDR3 is 15 residues long. Trimming stripped 2 bases from V and 0 bases from J, with 11 bases between. Germline V gene sequence: CDR1 GTSNPN, CDR2 SVGIG (reference sequence). As DNA, the CDR3 is TGTGCCTGGAGTCCGCGTGGGTATAGCAATCAGCCCCAGCATTTT. This gives the protein CAWSPRGYSNQPQHF.

This clonotype appeared many times. This rearrangement joins TRBV20-1 to TRBJ1-1; D remains unclear. Trimming removed 2 bases at V and 6 bases at J, with 22 bases between. Germline V gives CDR1 DFQATT, CDR2 SNEGSKA (reference sequence). The CDR3 covers 16 residues. The CDR3 loop is CSARIVDKGRSPEAFF. The CDR3 nucleotides are TGCAGTGCTAGAATCGTCGACAAGGGCCGATCCCCTGAAGCTTTCTTT.

A note on this clonotype: A much larger clone lies one base from this, so it may be a read error. The gene calls are TRBV20-1 and TRBJ2-7; 8 bases match TRBD2. The trim removed 1 base at V and 3 bases at J, leaving 8 bases unmatched. CDR3 size: 15 residues. The germline V gene has CDR1 DFQATT and CDR2 SNEGSKA (reference sequence). The CDR3 nucleotides read TGCAGTGCTAGAGGGGGGGCTAGCGGGTTCTACGAGCAGTACTTC. It specifies CSARGGASGFYEQYF.

This clonotype showed up many times. This sequence joins TRBV6-2 or TRBV6-3 and TRBJ2-7, with D hard to call. From germline, CDR1 is MNHEY and CDR2 SVGEGT. The ends were cut back, 3 bases at V and 5 bases at J, with 14 bases in the middle. The length of the CDR3 is 14 residues. This chain's CDR3 is CASSYSAGSNEQYF. The CDR3 bases are TGTGCCAGCAGTTATTCGGCCGGGTCCAACGAGCAGTACTTC.

The chain carries TRBV10-3 and TRBJ2-5; D unresolved. Germline CDR1 reads ENHRY; CDR2 reads SYGVKD. V dropped 5 bases and J dropped 1 base, with 5 bases sitting between them. The CDR3 runs 12 residues. The DNA of the CDR3 is TGTGCCATCAGTCCGTCCCAAGAGACCCAGTACTTC. Amino acid sequence: CAISPSQETQYF.

This clonotype was counted many times. The CDR3 loop reads CSARGRTGEQPQHF. For the CDR3, the DNA is TGCAGTGCTAGAGGTAGGACAGGGGAGCAGCCCCAGCATTTT. The V gene is TRBV20-1, the J gene TRBJ1-5, with 9 bases lining up with TRBD1. The V gene end was trimmed by 1 base and the J gene end by 7 bases; junction bases not matched to a gene: 5. Germline loops: CDR1 DFQATT, CDR2 SNEGSKA (reference sequence). CDR3 length equals 14 residues.

This clonotype came up many times. The chain has TRBV7-2 and TRBJ2-1; D perhaps matches TRBD1 (6 bases). Deletions cut 5 bases from V and 3 bases from J, with 14 bases between. The length of the CDR3 is 15 residues. Germline CDR1 and CDR2: SGHTA and FQGNSA. CDR3 coding DNA: TGTGCCAGCAGCCTTACCCCGGACAGCTACAATGAGCAGTTCTTC. This gives the protein CASSLTPDSYNEQFF. The complete variable domain, with remaining parts taken from reference TRBV7-2 and TRBJ2-1, reads GAGVSQSPSNKVTEKGKDVELRCDPISGHTALYWYRQSLGQGLEFLIYFQGNSAPDKSGLPSDRFSAERTGGSVSTLTIQRTQQEDSAVYLCASSLTPDSYNEQFFGPGTRLTVL.

This clonotype was detected many times. The V call is TRBV19, the J call TRBJ1-1; D possibly corresponds to TRBD1 (5 bases). V gave up 4 bases and J gave up 1 base, with 19 bases separating them. There are 17 residues in the CDR3. CDR1 LNHDA and CDR2 SQIVND come from the germline V gene (reference sequence). CDR3 nucleotide sequence: TGTGCCAGTAGTACAAATCAGAGACAGCCCTCGAACACTGAAGCTTTCTTT. This codes for CASSTNQRQPSNTEAFF.

This clonotype appeared many times. This chain joins TRBV11-1 and TRBJ1-1, with D possibly being TRBD1 (5 bases). Germline assignment: CDR1 SGHAT and CDR2 FQDESV (reference sequence). V lost 5 bases, J lost 9 bases, and 13 bases lay in between. This CDR3 contains 12 residues. The CDR3 coding sequence is TGTGCCAGCAGCCCGGGACTTAAGAAAGCTTTCTTT. Translated, it gives CASSPGLKKAFF.

This clonotype occurred a few times. V is TRBV5-1 and J is TRBJ2-7, with 8 positions matching TRBD1. Per the germline V gene, CDR1 is SGHRS and CDR2 is YFSETQ. V dropped 2 bases and J dropped 0; count of bases not matched to a gene: 1. This CDR3 has 14 residues. The CDR3 DNA follows: TGCGCCAGCAGCTTCGGACAGGGCTCCTACGAGCAGTACTTC. Protein product: CASSFGQGSYEQYF.

Here the CDR3 reads CAISGQGEGVGGELFF. In DNA form, the CDR3 reads TGTGCCATCAGCGGACAGGGGGAAGGGGTTGGCGGGGAGCTGTTTTTT. This rearrangement joins TRBV10-3 to TRBJ2-2; TRBD1 matches 10 bases. CDR3 length equals 16 residues. The germline gives CDR1 ENHRY, CDR2 SYGVKD. Trimming at V came to 6 bases and at J to 7 bases, leaving 11 bases not matched to a gene.

This clonotype was observed at least ten times. V and J are TRBV11-1 and TRBJ1-6; D is undetermined. The germline V gene has CDR1 SGHAT and CDR2 FQDESV (reference sequence). The CDR3 loop spans 13 amino acids. The V and J ends lost 3 bases and 7 bases respectively, with 7 bases between them. CDR3 protein: CASSFSGNSPLHF. CDR3 sequence (DNA): TGTGCCAGCAGCTTTAGCGGGAATTCACCCCTCCACTTT.

This clonotype was detected ten times or more. The rearrangement links TRBV30 to TRBJ1-5; 8 nucleotides agree with TRBD1. V was clipped by 0 bases and J by 5 bases; unmatched bases: 3. Germline loops: CDR1 GTSNPN, CDR2 SVGIG (reference sequence). This CDR3 spans 14 amino acids. The CDR3 is CAWSVQTGDQPQHF. In nucleotides, the CDR3 is TGTGCCTGGAGTGTACAGACAGGGGATCAGCCCCAGCATTTT.

This clonotype was counted ten times or more. The CDR3 coding sequence is TGTGCCAGCAGTTTGGTACAGGGGTATCGGAATGAGCAGTTCTTC. Protein product: CASSLVQGYRNEQFF. The gene calls are TRBV27 and TRBJ2-1, with 7 bases identical to TRBD1. V shed 3 bases, J shed 7 bases, and the junction held 9 bases outside the gene matches. The CDR3 is made up of 15 amino acids. In germline, CDR1 is MNHEY, CDR2 SMNVEV (reference sequence).

The rearrangement uses TRBV27 and TRBJ1-6; D is perhaps TRBD1 (6 bases). Germline V lookup: CDR1 MNHEY, CDR2 SMNVEV (reference sequence). This CDR3 is 18 amino acids long. V was pared by 6 bases and J by 3 bases, with 21 bases between. The CDR3 nucleotides are TGTGCCAGCAGCGGCCGCACAACGGGACAAGGCTATAATTCACCCCTCCACTTT. It specifies CASSGRTTGQGYNSPLHF.